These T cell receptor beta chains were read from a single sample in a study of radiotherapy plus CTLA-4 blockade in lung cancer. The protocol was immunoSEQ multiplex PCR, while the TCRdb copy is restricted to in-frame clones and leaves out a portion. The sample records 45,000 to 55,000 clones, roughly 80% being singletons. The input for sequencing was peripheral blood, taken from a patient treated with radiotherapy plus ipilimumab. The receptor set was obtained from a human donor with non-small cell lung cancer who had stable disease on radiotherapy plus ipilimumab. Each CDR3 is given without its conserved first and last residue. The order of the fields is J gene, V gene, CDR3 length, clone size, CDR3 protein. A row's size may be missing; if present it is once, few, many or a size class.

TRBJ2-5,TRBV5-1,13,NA,ASSLEPQNQETQY
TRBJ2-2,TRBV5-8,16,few,ASSIIQGVYLNTGELF
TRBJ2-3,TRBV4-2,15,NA,ASSQGRLAGVTDTQY
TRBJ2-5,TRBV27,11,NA,ASSYDRQETQY
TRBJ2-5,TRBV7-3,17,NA,ASSLQKCLGLLYQETQY
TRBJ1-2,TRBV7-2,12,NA,ASSFAGRNYGYT
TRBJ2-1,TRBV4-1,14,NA,ASSQGTSGGYNEQF
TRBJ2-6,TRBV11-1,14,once,ASSFSGTSGANVLT
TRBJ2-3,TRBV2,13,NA,ASSSSGRRSETQY
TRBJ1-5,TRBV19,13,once,ASSIGGQGNQPQH
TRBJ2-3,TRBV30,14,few,AWSVGLAGYTDTQY
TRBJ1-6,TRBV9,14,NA,ASSETGSSYNSPLH
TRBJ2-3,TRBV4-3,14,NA,ASSRDTKTHTDTQY
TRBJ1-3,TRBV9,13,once,ASSVRAHPRDTIY
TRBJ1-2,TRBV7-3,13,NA,ASSLIKEGNYGYT
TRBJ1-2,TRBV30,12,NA,AWVERQGGYGYT
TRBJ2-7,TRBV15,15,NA,ATSRDTVVAGVSEQY
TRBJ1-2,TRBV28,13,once,ASSQSGRGAFGYT
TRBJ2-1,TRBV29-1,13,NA,SVGLAGVFDNEQF
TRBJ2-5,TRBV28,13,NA,ASSLGGRGQETQY
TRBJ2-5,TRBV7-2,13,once,ASSSPGLAMETQY
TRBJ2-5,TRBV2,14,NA,ASRPRLAGGGETQY
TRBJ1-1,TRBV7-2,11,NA,ASSLGVQAEAF
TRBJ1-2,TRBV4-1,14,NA,ASSQDYRGVDYGYT
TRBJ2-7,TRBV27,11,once,ASSRGSPYEQY
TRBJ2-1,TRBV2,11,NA,ATQGRGMDEQF
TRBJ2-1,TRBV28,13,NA,ASSPPSGRGNEQF
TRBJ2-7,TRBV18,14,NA,ASSPPAGQGSYEQY
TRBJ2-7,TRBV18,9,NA,ASSPGGLQY